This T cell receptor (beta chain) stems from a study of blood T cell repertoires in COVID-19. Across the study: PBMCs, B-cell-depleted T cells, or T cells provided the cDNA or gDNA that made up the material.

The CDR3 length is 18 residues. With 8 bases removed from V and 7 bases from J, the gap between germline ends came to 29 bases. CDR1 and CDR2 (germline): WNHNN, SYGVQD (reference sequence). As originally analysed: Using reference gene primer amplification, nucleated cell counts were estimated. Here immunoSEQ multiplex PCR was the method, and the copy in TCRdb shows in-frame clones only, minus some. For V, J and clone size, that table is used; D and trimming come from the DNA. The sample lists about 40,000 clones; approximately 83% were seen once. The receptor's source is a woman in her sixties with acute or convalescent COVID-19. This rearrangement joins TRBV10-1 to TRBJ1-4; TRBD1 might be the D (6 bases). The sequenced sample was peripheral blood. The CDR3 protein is CASFSFRGQRPYSEKLFF. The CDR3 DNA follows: TGCGCCAGCTTTAGTTTCAGGGGCCAAAGACCATATAGTGAAAAACTGTTTTTT.